This T cell receptor (beta chain) was observed in a study of blood T cell repertoires in COVID-19. At the level of the study: COVID-19 samples collected from the United States, Italy and Spain covered acute and convalescent phases. Nucleic acid was either cDNA or gDNA, and it came from T cells, B-cell-depleted T cells, or PBMCs.

Profiling relied on immunoSEQ multiplex PCR, and the TCRdb table lists in-frame clones only, not all of them. The sample records 200,000 or so clones, about nine tenths being singletons. Participants' own reports of clinical history determined their cohort assignment. Before being deemed recovered, Cohort 3 donors had two negative PCRs, clearance, or symptom resolution. This CDR3 has 14 residues. V trimming: 6 bases; J trimming: 3 bases; junction bases outside the gene matches: 7. From germline, CDR1 is LGHNT and CDR2 FRNRAP. The TCR was taken from a woman aged 30 to 39 who had recovered from COVID-19. Material for sequencing was PBMCs or T cells enriched from blood (not recorded which). The V and J genes are TRBV12-5 and TRBJ1-1; TRBD1 aligns across 7 bases. The chain's CDR3 is CASGKGGWDTEAFF. The CDR3 bases are TGTGCTAGTGGCAAAGGGGGCTGGGACACTGAAGCTTTCTTT.